This passage covers 29 T cell receptor beta chains from one sample sequenced in a study of PD-1 blockade in classical Hodgkin lymphoma. Sequencing used immunoSEQ multiplex PCR; TCRdb keeps in-frame clones, though not all of them. Here the sample spans around 66,000 clones, 71% being singletons. All patients experienced relapse after autologous stem cell transplantation, and brentuximab vedotin exposure was variable. The sample consisted of peripheral blood mononuclear cells (PBMCs), taken before the second cycle of nivolumab. Receptors were obtained from a human donor with classical Hodgkin lymphoma.

V usage is TRBV14 and J usage is TRBJ2-7, with 7 positions matching TRBD1. V gave up 0 bases and J gave up 7 bases; unmatched junction bases: 3. In germline, CDR1 is SGHDN, CDR2 FVKESK. This CDR3 has 13 residues. The CDR3 DNA is TGTGCCAGCAGCCAAGACTACAGGGGAGAGCAGTACTTC. It yields the protein CASSQDYRGEQYF.

The CDR3 loop reads CASSLPYFSGSQTSTDTQYF. CDR3 in DNA: TGTGCCAGCAGTTTACCCTATTTTTCGGGGAGCCAGACTAGCACAGATACGCAGTATTTT. The rearrangement joins TRBV28 to TRBJ2-3, with D possibly being TRBD2 (5 bases). The V gene's germline CDR1 is MDHEN and CDR2 SYDVKM. V lost 2 bases and J lost 0, with 24 bases in between. This CDR3 spans 20 amino acids.

The chain joins TRBV18 to TRBJ2-1; D is ambiguous. Germline V CDR1 and CDR2: KGHSH, LQKENI. Deletions cut 3 bases from V and 3 bases from J, with 6 bases between. The CDR3 consists of 13 residues. The CDR3 coding sequence is TGTGCCAGCTCACCTTCAGACTACAATGAGCAGTTCTTC. Amino acid sequence: CASSPSDYNEQFF.

The rearrangement links TRBV7-3 to TRBJ2-3; TRBD2 agrees at 9 bases. The CDR3 contains 15 residues. With V trimmed by 0 bases and J by 6 bases, 4 bases remained unmatched. Germline CDR1 and CDR2: SGHTA and FQGTGA. Here the CDR3 DNA reads TGTGCCAGCAGCTTAACTAGCGGGAGTGCGGATACGCAGTATTTT. As protein: CASSLTSGSADTQYF.

The J gene is TRBJ1-1, the V gene TRBV6-1, with 11 bases fitting TRBD1. The CDR3 extends over 17 amino acids. In germline, CDR1 is MNHNS, CDR2 SASEGT. With 4 bases clipped from V and 3 bases from J, the junction kept 10 bases outside the gene matches. The CDR3 DNA reads as TGTGCCAGCAGTGCGGTCGGACAGGGGGCTAGGGACACTGAAGCTTTCTTT. The encoded protein is CASSAVGQGARDTEAFF.

The gene calls are TRBV9 and TRBJ1-2, with no clear D. The V end lost 4 bases, the J end lost 6 bases, and 22 bases lay between the germline ends. In germline, CDR1 is SGDLS, CDR2 YYNGEE. This CDR3 has 16 residues. CDR3 loop: CASSLTPRIGFNGYTF. The DNA of the CDR3 is TGTGCCAGCAGCCTCACCCCACGGATTGGTTTTAATGGCTACACCTTC.

Only a few counts were recorded for this clone. The chain couples TRBV28 to TRBJ1-1; D is perhaps TRBD1 (6 bases). The germline gives CDR1 MDHEN, CDR2 SYDVKM. The ends were cut back, 3 bases at V and 7 bases at J, with 15 bases in the middle. The CDR3 totals 14 residues. The CDR3 DNA reads as TGTGCCAGCAGTTTCTTACAGGGTACCGATGAAGCTTTCTTT. It is translated as CASSFLQGTDEAFF. The complete variable domain, with remaining parts taken from reference TRBV28 and TRBJ1-1, reads DVKVTQSSRYLVKRTGEKVFLECVQDMDHENMFWYRQDPGLGLRLIYFSYDVKMKEKGDIPEGYSVSREKKERFSLILESASTNQTSMYLCASSFLQGTDEAFFGQGTRLTVV.

Written as DNA, the CDR3 is TGCGCCAGCAGTGAGTCGTTGTGGGGAGAGACCCAGTACTTC. Protein sequence: CASSESLWGETQYF. V is TRBV10-2 and J is TRBJ2-5; D not resolved. Germline assignment: CDR1 WSHSY and CDR2 SAAADI. The length of the CDR3 is 14 residues. V lost 0 bases and J 4 bases, leaving 9 bases between the germline ends.

This clone was seen more than once but under ten times. The chain recombines TRBV5-1 with TRBJ2-3; D remains unclear. The CDR3 length is 16 residues. V was trimmed by 2 bases and J by 0 bases, leaving 13 bases between them. In germline, CDR1 is SGHRS, CDR2 YFSETQ. This chain's CDR3 is CASSLNGRTSTDTQYF. The CDR3 DNA follows: TGCGCCAGCAGCTTAAATGGCAGAACTAGCACAGATACGCAGTATTTT.

This clone was picked up a small number of times. The chain links TRBV10-1 to TRBJ1-1, with D uncertain. There are 14 residues in the CDR3. V was pared by 2 bases and J by 6 bases, with 13 bases between. The germline V gene has CDR1 WNHNN and CDR2 SYGVQD (reference sequence). The CDR3 loop is CASSETRRQAEAFF. CDR3 bases: TGCGCCAGCAGTGAGACCCGCAGGCAAGCTGAAGCTTTCTTT.

The CDR3: CASSELQGAAQGYTF. The CDR3 DNA reads TGTGCCAGCAGTGAGCTTCAGGGGGCCGCTCAGGGCTACACCTTC. The rearrangement joins TRBV2 to TRBJ1-2; 8 bases align to TRBD1. The CDR3 loop spans 15 amino acids. V was pared by 3 bases and J by 8 bases, with 11 bases of the junction left unmatched. Germline CDR1 SNHLY, CDR2 FYNNEI.

This rearrangement joins TRBV9 to TRBJ2-3; TRBD2 is a possible D gene (6 bases). This CDR3 is 17 amino acids long. V was pared by 4 bases and J by 0 bases, with 18 bases between. The germline V gene encodes CDR1 SGDLS and CDR2 YYNGEE. CDR3: CASSPRRGGASTDTQYF. CDR3 coding DNA: TGTGCCAGCAGCCCCCGACGTGGAGGGGCCAGCACAGATACGCAGTATTTT.

The chain couples TRBV5-1 to TRBJ2-1; 7 positions agree with TRBD2. V lost 4 bases, J lost 6 bases, and 16 bases stayed unmatched. This CDR3 has 17 residues. Germline CDR1 and CDR2: SGHRS and YFSETQ. The CDR3 spells CASSRWGGASWGNEQFF. Here the CDR3 DNA reads TGCGCCAGCAGCCGTTGGGGGGGAGCCTCTTGGGGCAATGAGCAGTTCTTC.

This clone is a singleton in its sample. V usage is TRBV7-6 and J usage is TRBJ1-1; no clear D gene. The CDR3 is 15 amino acids. V was pared by 1 base and J by 2 bases, with 11 bases between. Germline loops: CDR1 SGHVS, CDR2 FNYEAQ. The CDR3 here is CASSLVRAPNTEAFF. CDR3 DNA: TGTGCCAGCAGCTTAGTTAGGGCCCCTAACACTGAAGCTTTCTTT.

The chain recombines TRBV6-5 with TRBJ1-1; D gene unclear. The ends were cut back, 5 bases at V and 4 bases at J, with 11 bases in the middle. The CDR3 length is 13 residues. Germline values: CDR1 MNHEY, CDR2 SVGAGI. The CDR3: CASSRPATTEAFF. The CDR3 nucleotides read TGTGCCAGCAGTCGACCGGCCACCACTGAAGCTTTCTTT.

This clone was recorded only once. The chain joins TRBV6-5 to TRBJ1-2, with TRBD1 matching 9 bases. Germline V gene lookup returns CDR1 MNHEY and CDR2 SVGAGI. The CDR3 extends over 13 amino acids. V shed 5 bases, J shed 8 bases, and the junction held 6 bases outside the gene matches. The CDR3 DNA follows: TGTGCCAGCAGTCTACAGGGGGCGCGGGGCTACACCTTC. Encoded protein: CASSLQGARGYTF.

This clone was observed a handful of times. CDR3 DNA: TGCGCCAGCAGCTGGAGCGGGGGGTACACAGATACGCAGTATTTT. Residues: CASSWSGGYTDTQYF. The chain combines TRBV5-1 with TRBJ2-3; 9 bases line up with TRBD2. CDR3 length: 15 residues. Per the germline V gene, CDR1 is SGHRS and CDR2 is YFSETQ. V lost 3 bases and J lost 2; bases outside the gene matches: 4.

As for this clone: An end of the junction differs from the germline gene, which may be a read error. The V call is TRBV7-8, the J call TRBJ1-1; no clear D. The germline V gene encodes CDR1 SGHVS and CDR2 FQNEAQ. The CDR3 sequence is 12 residues long. CDR3 sequence reads: CASSLVNTEAFF. CDR3 nucleotides: TGTGCCAGCAGCTTAGTAAACACCGAAGCTTTCTTT.

This clone was detected only a few times. This chain uses TRBV29-1 with TRBJ2-6; TRBD1 agrees at 8 bases. This CDR3 has 13 amino acids. V was clipped by 6 bases and J by 2 bases; unmatched bases: 0. Germline-derived CDR1 and CDR2 are SQVTM and ANQGSEA. This CDR3 is CSVDRAGANVLTF. The CDR3, as DNA: TGCAGCGTGGACAGGGCTGGGGCCAACGTCCTGACTTTC.

This sequence joins TRBV5-1 and TRBJ2-3, with TRBD2 identical over 15 bases. Unmatched junction bases numbered 8, after V lost 4 bases and J lost 5 bases. Germline V gene sequence: CDR1 SGHRS, CDR2 YFSETQ. CDR3 length: 17 residues. As DNA, the CDR3 is TGCGCCAGCAGCGAGGGACTAGCGGGAGGAGGGAGAGATACGCAGTATTTT. Its protein is CASSEGLAGGGRDTQYF.

The chain recombines TRBV27 with TRBJ2-3, with TRBD2 as a possible D gene (6 bases). Germline-derived CDR1 and CDR2 are MNHEY and SMNVEV (reference sequence). Trimming took 5 bases from V and 2 from J, leaving 17 bases between them. The CDR3 is made up of 16 amino acids. The chain's CDR3 is CASSHLRDLDTDTQYF. As DNA, the CDR3 is TGTGCCAGCAGTCACCTAAGGGACTTAGACACAGATACGCAGTATTTT.

This sequence joins TRBV5-1 and TRBJ1-3, with 9 bases that match TRBD1. The CDR3 totals 17 residues. Germline V gene sequence: CDR1 SGHRS, CDR2 YFSETQ. V dropped 4 bases and J dropped 4; count of bases not matched to a gene: 12. CDR3 DNA sequence: TGCGCCAGCAGCCAGGAGGGACAGGGAATTCGAGGAAACACCATATATTTT. It codes for CASSQEGQGIRGNTIYF. Looking up the rest from reference TRBV5-1 and TRBJ1-3 gives the full variable domain: KAGVTQTPRYLIKTRGQQVTLSCSPISGHRSVSWYQQTPGQGLQFLFEYFSETQRNKGNFPGRFSGRQFSNSRSEMNVSTLELGDSALYLCASSQEGQGIRGNTIYFGEGSWLTVV.

The sample holds a few counts of this clone. The rearrangement links TRBV19 to TRBJ1-1; 11 bases match TRBD1. The ends lost 6 bases at V and 7 bases at J; junction bases unmatched: 7. Looked up from germline, CDR1 is LNHDA and CDR2 is SQIVND (reference sequence). This CDR3 comprises 14 residues. DNA for the CDR3: TGTGCCAGTAGGAGGACAGGGGGCGCGGGTGAAGCTTTCTTT. Encoded protein: CASRRTGGAGEAFF.

The chain employs TRBV27 and TRBJ1-2; no firm D call. Trimming removed 0 bases at V and 4 bases at J, with 6 bases between. The CDR3 runs 13 residues. Germline V gene data show CDR1 as MNHEY and CDR2 as SMNVEV (reference sequence). The CDR3 here is CASSLSGFYGYTF. CDR3 nucleotides: TGTGCCAGCAGTTTATCCGGGTTCTATGGCTACACCTTC.

This rearrangement joins TRBV28 to TRBJ2-7; a possible D gene is TRBD1 (5 bases). The CDR3 length is 13 residues. CDR1 and CDR2 from the germline V gene are MDHEN and SYDVKM. V was pared by 5 bases and J by 2 bases, with 10 bases between. The CDR3 region is CASSLAGTYEQYF. CDR3 sequence (DNA): TGTGCCAGCAGTCTCGCAGGGACCTACGAGCAGTACTTC.

The rearrangement joins TRBV5-4 to TRBJ2-7, with D tentatively TRBD1 or TRBD2 (6 bases each). From germline, CDR1 is SGHNT and CDR2 YYREEE (reference sequence). CDR3 size: 13 residues. The V end lost 0 bases, the J end lost 6 bases, and 10 bases lay between the germline ends. As DNA, the CDR3 is TGTGCCAGCAGCTTGGTAGGGGGGCTCGAGCAGTACTTC. As protein: CASSLVGGLEQYF.

The gene calls are TRBV5-4 and TRBJ1-1; a possible D gene is TRBD1 (6 bases). The CDR3 covers 14 residues. Trimming pared 7 bases from V and 1 base from J, leaving 14 bases between. Germline V CDR1 and CDR2: SGHNT, YYREEE (reference sequence). CDR3 sequence reads: CASGPQGPNTEAFF. CDR3 nucleotide sequence: TGTGCCAGCGGACCACAGGGCCCGAACACTGAAGCTTTCTTT.

The chain uses TRBV30 and TRBJ1-1, with no clear D. The V end lost 2 bases, the J end lost 0 bases, and 7 bases lay between the germline ends. CDR3 length equals 13 residues. Looked up from germline, CDR1 is GTSNPN and CDR2 is SVGIG (reference sequence). The CDR3 spells CAWSRTVNTEAFF. Here the CDR3 DNA reads TGTGCCTGGAGTCGGACGGTGAACACTGAAGCTTTCTTT. The full variable domain, rest sourced from reference TRBV30 and TRBJ1-1, is SQTIHQWPATLVQPVGSPLSLECTVEGTSNPNLYWYRQAAGRGLQLLFYSVGIGQISSEVPQNLSASRPQDRQFILSSKKLLLSDSGFYLCAWSRTVNTEAFFGQGTRLTVV.

The chain couples TRBV5-1 to TRBJ1-2; no firm D call. Germline V lookup: CDR1 SGHRS, CDR2 YFSETQ. This CDR3 is 14 amino acids long. Trimming removed 0 bases at V and 8 bases at J, with 14 bases between. The CDR3 bases are TGCGCCAGCAGCTTGGATTCGCTCTCCGGGGGCTACACCTTC. Its translation: CASSLDSLSGGYTF.